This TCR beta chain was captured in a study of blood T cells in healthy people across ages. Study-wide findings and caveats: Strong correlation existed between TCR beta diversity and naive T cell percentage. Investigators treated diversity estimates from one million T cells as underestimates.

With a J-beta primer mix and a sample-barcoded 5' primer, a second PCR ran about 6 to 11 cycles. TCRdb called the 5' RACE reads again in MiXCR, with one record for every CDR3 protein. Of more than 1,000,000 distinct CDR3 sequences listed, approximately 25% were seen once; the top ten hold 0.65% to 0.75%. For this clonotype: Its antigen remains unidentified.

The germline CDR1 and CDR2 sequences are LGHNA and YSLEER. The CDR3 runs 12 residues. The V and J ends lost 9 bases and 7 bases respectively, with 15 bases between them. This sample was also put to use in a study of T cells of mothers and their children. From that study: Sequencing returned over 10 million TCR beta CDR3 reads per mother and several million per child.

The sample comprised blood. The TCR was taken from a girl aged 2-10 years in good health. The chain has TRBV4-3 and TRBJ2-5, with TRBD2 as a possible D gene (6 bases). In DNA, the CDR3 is TGCGCCAGTTTGGGACTTGATGGGACCCAGTACTTC. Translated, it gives CASLGLDGTQYF.